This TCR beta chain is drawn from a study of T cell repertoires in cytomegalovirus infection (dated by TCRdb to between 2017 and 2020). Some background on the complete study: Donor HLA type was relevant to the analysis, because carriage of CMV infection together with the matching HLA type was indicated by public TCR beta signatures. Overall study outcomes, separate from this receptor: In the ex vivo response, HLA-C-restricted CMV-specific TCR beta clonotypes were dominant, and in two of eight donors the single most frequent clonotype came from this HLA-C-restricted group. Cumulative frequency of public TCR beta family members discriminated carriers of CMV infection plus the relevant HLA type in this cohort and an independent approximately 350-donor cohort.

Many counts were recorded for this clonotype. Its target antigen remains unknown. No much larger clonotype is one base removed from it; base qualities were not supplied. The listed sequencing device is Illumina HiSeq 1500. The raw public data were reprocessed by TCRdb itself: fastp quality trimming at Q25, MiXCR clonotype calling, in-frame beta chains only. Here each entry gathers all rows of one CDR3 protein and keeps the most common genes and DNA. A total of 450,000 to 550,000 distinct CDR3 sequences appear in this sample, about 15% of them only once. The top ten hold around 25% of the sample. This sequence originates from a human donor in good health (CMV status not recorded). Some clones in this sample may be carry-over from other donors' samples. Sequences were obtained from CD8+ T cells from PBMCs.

This receptor has the CDR3 CATSGNPAYEQYF. The nucleotide sequence is TGTGCCACCTCGGGAAACCCAGCCTACGAGCAGTACTTC. The V gene is TRBV27 and the J gene is TRBJ2-7; TRBD2 is possibly the D segment (5 matching bases). Cut back by 10 bases and 2 bases, the V and J ends lie 15 bases apart. Via the germline V gene (reference sequence), CDR1 is MNHEY and CDR2 SMNVEV. CDR3 length: 13 amino acids, cysteine to phenylalanine. Only the CDR3 region is kept as DNA, spanning 39 bases read in frame from base 1.